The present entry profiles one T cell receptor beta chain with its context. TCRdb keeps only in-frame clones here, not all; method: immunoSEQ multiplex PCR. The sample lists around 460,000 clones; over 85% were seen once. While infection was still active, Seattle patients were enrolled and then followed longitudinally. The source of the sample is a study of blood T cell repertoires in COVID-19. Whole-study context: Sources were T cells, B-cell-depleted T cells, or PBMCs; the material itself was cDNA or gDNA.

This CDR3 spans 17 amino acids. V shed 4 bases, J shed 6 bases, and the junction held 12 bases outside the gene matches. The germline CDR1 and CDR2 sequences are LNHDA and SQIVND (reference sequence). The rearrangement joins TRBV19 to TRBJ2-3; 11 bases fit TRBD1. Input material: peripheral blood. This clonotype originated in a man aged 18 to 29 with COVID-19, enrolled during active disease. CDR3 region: CASSTPLGQGARDTQYF. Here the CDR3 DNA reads TGTGCCAGTAGTACCCCGCTAGGACAGGGGGCACGGGATACGCAGTATTTT.